The clone carrying this TCR beta chain is a singleton in its sample. The antigen is not known. The record originates from a study of cytomegalovirus exposure and HLA in healthy donors. Healthy bone marrow donors made up the cohort. The length of the CDR3 is 11 residues. V was cut by 2 bases and J by 5 bases, with 5 bases left in between. Germline V gives CDR1 GTSNPN, CDR2 SVGIG (reference sequence). Study results and caveats: One cluster of highly shared sequence variants probably arose as a sequencing artifact. Later analysis identified a missense DCLRE1C variant that was linked to TCR beta V- and J-gene trimming. It was only CMV serostatus that was available as immune exposure information.

The PCR contained 60 Vbeta and 13 Jbeta primers. Using immunoSEQ multiplex PCR, the repertoire was profiled, and TCRdb retains in-frame clones only, with some absent. Of some 180,000 clones listed, 60% to 80% were seen once; the top ten hold under 3%. This sequence originates from a woman between 25 and 40 years old in good health and CMV-seronegative. Sequencing input: PBMCs. This sequence joins TRBV30 and TRBJ2-3; a weak D match, TRBD2 (5 bases). In DNA form, the CDR3 reads TGTGCCTGGAGTAGCGGAGATACGCAGTATTTT. Protein: CAWSSGDTQYF.